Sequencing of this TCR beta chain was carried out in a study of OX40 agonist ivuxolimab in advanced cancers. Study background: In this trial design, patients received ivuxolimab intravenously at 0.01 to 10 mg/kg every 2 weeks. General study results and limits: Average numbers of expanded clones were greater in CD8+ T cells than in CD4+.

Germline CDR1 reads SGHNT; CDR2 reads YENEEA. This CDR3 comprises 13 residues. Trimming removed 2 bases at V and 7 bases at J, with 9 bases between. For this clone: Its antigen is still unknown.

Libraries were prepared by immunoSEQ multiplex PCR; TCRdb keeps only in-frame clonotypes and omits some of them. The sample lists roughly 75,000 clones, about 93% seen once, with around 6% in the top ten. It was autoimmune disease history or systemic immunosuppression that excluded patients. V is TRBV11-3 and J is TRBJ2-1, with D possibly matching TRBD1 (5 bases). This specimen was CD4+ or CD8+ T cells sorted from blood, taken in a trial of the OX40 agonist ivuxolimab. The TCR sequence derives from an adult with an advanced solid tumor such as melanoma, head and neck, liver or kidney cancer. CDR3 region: CASSLQGRNEQFF. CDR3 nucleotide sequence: TGTGCCAGCAGCTTACAGGGCCGAAATGAGCAGTTCTTC.